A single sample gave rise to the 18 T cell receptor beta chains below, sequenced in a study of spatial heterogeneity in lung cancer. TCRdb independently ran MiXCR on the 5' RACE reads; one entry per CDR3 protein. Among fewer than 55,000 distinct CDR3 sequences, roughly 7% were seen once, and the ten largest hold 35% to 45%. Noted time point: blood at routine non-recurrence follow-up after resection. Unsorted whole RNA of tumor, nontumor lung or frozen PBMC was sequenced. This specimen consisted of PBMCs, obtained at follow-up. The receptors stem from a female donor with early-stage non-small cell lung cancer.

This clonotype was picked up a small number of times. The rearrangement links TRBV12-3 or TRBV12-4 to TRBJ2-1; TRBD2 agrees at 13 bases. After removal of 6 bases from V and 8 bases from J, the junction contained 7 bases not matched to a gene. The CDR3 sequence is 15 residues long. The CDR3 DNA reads TGTGCCAGCAGATTGACTAGCGGGGGGTCGGATGAGCAGTTCTTC. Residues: CASRLTSGGSDEQFF.

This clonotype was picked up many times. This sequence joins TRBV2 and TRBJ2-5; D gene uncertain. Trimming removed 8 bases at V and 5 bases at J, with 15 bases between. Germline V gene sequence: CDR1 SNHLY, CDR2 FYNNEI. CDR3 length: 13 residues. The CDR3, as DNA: TGTGCCAGCGCGACCGAGAGCCGGGAGACCCAGTACTTC. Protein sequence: CASATESRETQYF.

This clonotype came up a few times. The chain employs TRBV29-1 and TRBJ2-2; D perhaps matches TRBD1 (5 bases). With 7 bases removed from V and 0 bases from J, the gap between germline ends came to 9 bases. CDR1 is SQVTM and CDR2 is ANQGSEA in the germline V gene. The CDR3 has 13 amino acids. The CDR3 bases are TGCAGCGCAACAGGTCCGAACACCGGGGAGCTGTTTTTT. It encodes CSATGPNTGELFF.

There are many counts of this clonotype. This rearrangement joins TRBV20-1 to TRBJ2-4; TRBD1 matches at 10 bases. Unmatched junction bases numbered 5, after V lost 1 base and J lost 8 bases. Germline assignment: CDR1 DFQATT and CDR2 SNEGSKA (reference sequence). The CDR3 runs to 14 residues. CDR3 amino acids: CSARAGTGEDIQYF. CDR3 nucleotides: TGCAGTGCTAGAGCAGGGACAGGGGAGGACATTCAGTACTTC.

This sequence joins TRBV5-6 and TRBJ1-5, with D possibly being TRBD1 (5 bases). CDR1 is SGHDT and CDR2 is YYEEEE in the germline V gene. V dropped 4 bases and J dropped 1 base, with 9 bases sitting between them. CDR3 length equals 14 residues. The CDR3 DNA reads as TGTGCCAGCAGCATGGGACTAAGCAATCAGCCCCAGCATTTT. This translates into CASSMGLSNQPQHF.

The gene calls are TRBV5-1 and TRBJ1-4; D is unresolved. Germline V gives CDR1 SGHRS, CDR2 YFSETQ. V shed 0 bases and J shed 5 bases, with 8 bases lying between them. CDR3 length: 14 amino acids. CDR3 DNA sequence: TGCGCCAGCAGCTTGGACAGCCTGAATGAAAAACTGTTTTTT. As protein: CASSLDSLNEKLFF.

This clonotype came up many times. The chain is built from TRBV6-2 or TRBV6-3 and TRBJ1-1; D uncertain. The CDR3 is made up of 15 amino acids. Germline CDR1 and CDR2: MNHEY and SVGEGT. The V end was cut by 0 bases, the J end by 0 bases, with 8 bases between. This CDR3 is CASSYSRFMNTEAFF. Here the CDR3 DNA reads TGTGCCAGCAGTTACTCGCGATTCATGAACACTGAAGCTTTCTTT.

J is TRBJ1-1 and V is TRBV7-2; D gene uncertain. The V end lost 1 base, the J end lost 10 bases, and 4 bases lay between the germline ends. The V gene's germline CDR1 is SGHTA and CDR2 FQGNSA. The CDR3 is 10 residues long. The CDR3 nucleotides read TGTGCCAGCAGCTTAGGAAGAGCTTTCTTT. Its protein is CASSLGRAFF.

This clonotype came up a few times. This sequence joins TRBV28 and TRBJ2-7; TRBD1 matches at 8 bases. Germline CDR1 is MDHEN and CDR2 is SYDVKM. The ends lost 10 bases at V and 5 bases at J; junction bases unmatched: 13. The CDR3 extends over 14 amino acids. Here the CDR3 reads CAIEPGGASHEQYF. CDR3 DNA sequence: TGTGCCATCGAACCAGGGGGCGCGAGTCACGAGCAGTACTTC.

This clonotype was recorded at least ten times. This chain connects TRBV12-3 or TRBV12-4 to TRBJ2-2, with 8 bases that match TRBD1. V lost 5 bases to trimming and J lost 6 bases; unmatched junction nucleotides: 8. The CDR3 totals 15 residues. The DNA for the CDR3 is TGTGCCAGCAGTCAGGGGGCGCTCGAATCCGGGGAGCTGTTTTTT. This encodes CASSQGALESGELFF.

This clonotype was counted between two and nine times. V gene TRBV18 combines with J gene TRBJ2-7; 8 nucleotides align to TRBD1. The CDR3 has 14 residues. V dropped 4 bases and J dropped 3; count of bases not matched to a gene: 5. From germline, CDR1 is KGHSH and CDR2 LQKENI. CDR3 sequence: CASSQGQGHYEQYF. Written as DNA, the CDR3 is TGTGCCAGCTCACAAGGACAGGGCCACTACGAGCAGTACTTC.

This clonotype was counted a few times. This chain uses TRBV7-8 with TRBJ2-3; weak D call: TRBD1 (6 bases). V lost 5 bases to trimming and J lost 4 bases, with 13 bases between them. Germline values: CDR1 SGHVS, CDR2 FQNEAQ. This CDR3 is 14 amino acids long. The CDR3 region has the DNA TGTGCCAGCAGCGTCGACAGGAGCGCAGATACGCAGTATTTT. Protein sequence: CASSVDRSADTQYF. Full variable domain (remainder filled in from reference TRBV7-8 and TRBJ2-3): GAGVSQSPRYKVAKRGQDVALRCDPISGHVSLFWYQQALGQGPEFLTYFQNEAQLDKSGLPSDRFFAERPEGSVSTLKIQRTQQEDSAVYLCASSVDRSADTQYFGPGTRLTVL.

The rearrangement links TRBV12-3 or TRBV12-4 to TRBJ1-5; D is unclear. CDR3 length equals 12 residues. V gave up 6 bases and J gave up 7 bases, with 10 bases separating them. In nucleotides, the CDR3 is TGTGCCAGCAGCTACCATGACCAGCCCCAGCATTTT. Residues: CASSYHDQPQHF.

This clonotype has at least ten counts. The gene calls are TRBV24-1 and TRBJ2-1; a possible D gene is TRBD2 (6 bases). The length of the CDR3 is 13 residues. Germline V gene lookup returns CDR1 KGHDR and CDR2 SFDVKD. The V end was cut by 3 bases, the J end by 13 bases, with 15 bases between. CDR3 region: CATSDGGTVGQFF. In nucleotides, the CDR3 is TGTGCCACCAGTGATGGCGGGACTGTCGGACAGTTCTTC.

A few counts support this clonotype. The CDR3, as DNA: TGTGCCAGCAGCCCTCAGACGAACACTGAAGCTTTCTTT. Encoded protein: CASSPQTNTEAFF. The rearrangement joins TRBV7-2 to TRBJ1-1; D unclear. Germline CDR1 is SGHTA and CDR2 is FQGNSA. V was cut by 5 bases and J by 1 base, with 8 bases left in between. There are 13 residues in the CDR3.

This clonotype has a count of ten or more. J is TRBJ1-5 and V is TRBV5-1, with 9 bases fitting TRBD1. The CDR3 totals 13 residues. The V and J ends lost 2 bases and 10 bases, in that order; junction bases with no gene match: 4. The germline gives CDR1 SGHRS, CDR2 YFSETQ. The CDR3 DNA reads TGCGCCAGCAGCTTTGCTACAGGGGGCCCCCAGCATTTT. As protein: CASSFATGGPQHF.

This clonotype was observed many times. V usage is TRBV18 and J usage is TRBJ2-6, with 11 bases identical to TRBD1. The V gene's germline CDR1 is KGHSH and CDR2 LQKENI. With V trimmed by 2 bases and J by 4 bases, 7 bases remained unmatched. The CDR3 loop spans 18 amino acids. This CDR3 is CASSPLRTGGSGANVLTF. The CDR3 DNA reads TGTGCCAGCTCACCATTAAGGACAGGGGGCTCAGGGGCCAACGTCCTGACTTTC.

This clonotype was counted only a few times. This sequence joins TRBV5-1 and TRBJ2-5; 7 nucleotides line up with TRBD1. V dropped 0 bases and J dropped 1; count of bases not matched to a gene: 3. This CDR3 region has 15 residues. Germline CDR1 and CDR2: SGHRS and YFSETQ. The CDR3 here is CASSLGQGSQETQYF. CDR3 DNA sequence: TGCGCCAGCAGCTTGGGACAGGGAAGCCAAGAGACCCAGTACTTC.